This passage covers 6 T cell receptor beta chains from one sample sequenced in a study of T cell responses to AZD1222 COVID-19 vaccine. Measured with immunoSEQ multiplex PCR; TCRdb has only the in-frame clones, and not every one. The data show around 150,000 clones, 92% seen once. The specimen comprised peripheral blood, sampled 28 days after the second AZD1222 dose. Source of these receptors: an adult who received the AZD1222 COVID-19 vaccine.

J is TRBJ1-2 and V is TRBV13; 11 nucleotides match TRBD1. Germline V lookup: CDR1 PRHDT, CDR2 FYEKMQ (reference sequence). The CDR3 length is 16 residues. Trimming cost V 3 bases and J 0 bases; bases outside gene matches: 3. CDR3 nucleotide sequence: TGTGCCAGCAGCTTCGGACAGGGGGCGCCTAACTATGGCTACACCTTC. Amino acid sequence: CASSFGQGAPNYGYTF.

J is TRBJ1-2 and V is TRBV7-9; the match to TRBD1 covers 9 bases. Germline V gives CDR1 SEHNR, CDR2 FQNEAQ (reference sequence). The CDR3 is 15 residues long. The V gene end was trimmed by 1 base and the J gene end by 3 bases; junction bases not matched to a gene: 3. CDR3 protein: CASSLVQGADYGYTF. The CDR3 nucleotides are TGTGCCAGCAGCTTAGTACAGGGGGCGGACTATGGCTACACCTTC.

This clone came up once. This chain connects TRBV19 to TRBJ2-4, with 7 bases matching TRBD2. CDR1 and CDR2 from the germline V gene are LNHDA and SQIVND (reference sequence). J gave up 3 bases and V 3 bases, and 5 bases lay outside the gene matches. This CDR3 is built from 15 residues. The CDR3 nucleotides read TGTGCCAGTAGTATGACTAGCTGGGGCAAAAACATTCAGTACTTC. Amino acids: CASSMTSWGKNIQYF.

The chain has TRBV6-2 or TRBV6-3 and TRBJ1-4; D might be TRBD1 (5 bases). V was clipped by 5 bases and J by 3 bases, with 16 bases between them. Germline-derived CDR1 and CDR2 are MNHEY and SVGEGT. CDR3 length equals 16 residues. The CDR3 loop reads CASSPGPRVANEKLFF. In nucleotides, the CDR3 is TGTGCCAGCAGTCCCGGGCCCAGGGTAGCTAATGAAAAACTGTTTTTT.

This chain connects TRBV14 to TRBJ2-3; no clear D. The CDR3 totals 11 residues. Deletions cut 3 bases from V and 8 bases from J, with 6 bases between. The germline V gene has CDR1 SGHDN and CDR2 FVKESK. The CDR3 is CASSHKSTQYF. The CDR3 DNA is TGTGCCAGCAGCCATAAGAGTACGCAGTATTTT.

On this clone itself: One end of the junction is discordant with germline, which a read error may explain. The chain couples TRBV7-9 to TRBJ1-2; perhaps TRBD1 as D (5 bases). Looked up from germline, CDR1 is SEHNR and CDR2 is FQNEAQ (reference sequence). The length of the CDR3 is 12 residues. CDR3 DNA sequence: TGTGCCAGCAGCTTCAGGGACTACGGCTACACCTTC. Translation gives CASSFRDYGYTF.